This entry lists 23 T cell receptor beta chains sequenced from one sample in a study of identical twins. TCRdb analysed the 5' RACE reads with MiXCR anew, one entry per CDR3 protein. The table has 570,000 or so distinct CDR3 sequences, 9.6% seen once; the top ten hold 2.5% to 3.5%. The data were also submitted as part of a second study, on yellow fever vaccine responses in identical twins.

Input material: PBMCs. These receptor sequences come from a woman under 30 in good health.

The V call is TRBV25-1, the J call TRBJ2-2; D remains unclear. The V end was cut by 3 bases, the J end by 6 bases, with 8 bases between. This CDR3 is 13 amino acids long. Germline CDR1 is MGHDK and CDR2 is SYGVNS. CDR3 in DNA: TGTGCCAGCAGTGATCACCGGGCCGGGGAGCTGTTTTTT. Translated: CASSDHRAGELFF.

This clonotype was seen a few times. This chain connects TRBV11-3 to TRBJ2-2; D is tentatively TRBD1 or TRBD2 (6 bases each). The CDR3 is made up of 15 amino acids. The ends were cut back, 4 bases at V and 5 bases at J, with 14 bases in the middle. Germline lookup yields CDR1 SGHNT and CDR2 YENEEA. The CDR3 spells CASSWAGEVTGELFF. The CDR3 DNA reads as TGTGCCAGCAGCTGGGCAGGGGAGGTTACCGGGGAGCTGTTTTTT.

Only a few counts were recorded for this clonotype. The rearrangement joins TRBV4-1 to TRBJ2-7; the D gene is possibly TRBD1 (5 bases). Looked up from germline, CDR1 is MGHRA and CDR2 is YSYEKL. The CDR3 covers 13 residues. V lost 0 bases and J lost 9, with 12 bases in between. The DNA of the CDR3 is TGCGCCAGCAGCCAAGACTTGAGACAGTGGCAGTACTTC. Protein: CASSQDLRQWQYF.

The rearrangement uses TRBV12-3 or TRBV12-4 and TRBJ2-2; D is uncertain. Trimming cost V 5 bases and J 6 bases, with 13 bases left between them. CDR3 length: 14 amino acids. DNA of the CDR3: TGTGCCAGCAGTCATCCCCGGTGTCCCGGGGAGCTGTTTTTT. Translation gives CASSHPRCPGELFF.

The J gene is TRBJ2-2, the V gene TRBV28, with D maybe TRBD2 (7 bases). V shed 1 base and J shed 5 bases, with 17 bases lying between them. From germline, CDR1 is MDHEN and CDR2 SYDVKM. The CDR3 has 17 residues. DNA for the CDR3: TGTGCCAGCAGTTTATATATCGGGGGGCGCTCAACCGGGGAGCTGTTTTTT. This encodes CASSLYIGGRSTGELFF.

This clonotype was detected many times. The V call is TRBV11-1, the J call TRBJ2-2; TRBD1 matches 9 bases. This CDR3 is built from 20 residues. Germline V CDR1 and CDR2: SGHAT, FQDESV (reference sequence). The trim removed 4 bases at V and 5 bases at J, leaving 20 bases unmatched. CDR3 amino acids: CASSSKSPGGTGGETGELFF. Written as DNA, the CDR3 is TGTGCCAGCAGCTCCAAAAGCCCCGGAGGTACAGGGGGCGAGACCGGGGAGCTGTTTTTT.

This clonotype was picked up a small number of times. The genes are TRBV4-3 and TRBJ2-7; D is uncertain. Germline CDR1 LGHNA, CDR2 YSLEER. Trimming removed 0 bases at V and 3 bases at J, with 12 bases between. This CDR3 comprises 15 residues. CDR3 sequence (DNA): TGCGCCAGCAGCCAAGATCGGCTATCCAACTACGAGCAGTACTTC. The encoded protein is CASSQDRLSNYEQYF.

Many counts were recorded for this clonotype. V usage is TRBV28 and J usage is TRBJ2-4; the match to TRBD2 covers 13 bases. The CDR3 totals 20 residues. The ends lost 3 bases at V and 0 bases at J; junction bases unmatched: 11. Germline CDR1 MDHEN, CDR2 SYDVKM. CDR3 region: CASSFVGGLAGLLAKNIQYF. The CDR3 nucleotides are TGTGCCAGCAGTTTTGTGGGGGGACTAGCGGGGCTCTTAGCCAAAAACATTCAGTACTTC.

This clonotype appeared a few times. CDR3 nucleotides: TGTGCCAGCAGTCCGGCCGACAGGGCCACTGAAGCTTTCTTT. Its translation: CASSPADRATEAFF. The chain uses TRBV27 and TRBJ1-1; 7 bases fit TRBD1. Germline V CDR1 and CDR2: MNHEY, SMNVEV (reference sequence). The J segment lost 4 bases and the V segment lost 5 bases, leaving 7 bases of the junction unmatched. CDR3 size: 14 residues.

This clonotype was seen a handful of times. The chain has TRBV11-2 and TRBJ2-3, with 8 positions matching TRBD1. Trimming at V came to 1 base and at J to 3 bases, leaving 12 bases not matched to a gene. CDR1 and CDR2 from the germline V gene are SGHAT and FQNNGV. The CDR3 is made up of 18 amino acids. CDR3 in DNA: TGTGCCAGCAGCTTAGTGATTCGGCGACGGACAGGGACAGATACGCAGTATTTT. Residues: CASSLVIRRRTGTDTQYF.

The sample holds a few counts of this clonotype. The rearrangement uses TRBV24-1 and TRBJ2-7, with D possibly being TRBD1 (6 bases). CDR3 size: 15 residues. Per the germline V gene, CDR1 is KGHDR and CDR2 is SFDVKD. V was shortened by 5 bases and J by 3 bases, with 16 bases between the two germline ends. The CDR3 nucleotides are TGTGCCACCAGTGGACGAGGGGGTAGCTACTACGAGCAGTACTTC. As protein: CATSGRGGSYYEQYF.

The V gene is TRBV5-1, the J gene TRBJ2-5; no definite D call. The V and J ends lost 2 bases and 0 bases respectively, with 5 bases between them. The CDR3 totals 13 residues. Germline CDR1 and CDR2: SGHRS and YFSETQ. The CDR3: CASSFRNQETQYF. As DNA, the CDR3 is TGCGCCAGCAGCTTTAGGAACCAAGAGACCCAGTACTTC.

This clonotype was detected only a few times. The chain combines TRBV7-9 with TRBJ2-5; TRBD2 matches at 9 bases. The V gene's germline CDR1 is SEHNR and CDR2 FQNEAQ (reference sequence). This CDR3 has 15 amino acids. With 6 bases clipped from V and 5 bases from J, the junction kept 10 bases outside the gene matches. The CDR3 region has the DNA TGTGCCAGCAGGACCCCGCGGGAGGGTTGGGAGACCCAGTACTTC. This encodes CASRTPREGWETQYF.

This clonotype came up many times. V gene TRBV5-5 combines with J gene TRBJ2-2; tentative D call: TRBD1 (6 bases). The CDR3 is 15 residues long. CDR1 is SGHKS, CDR2 YYEKEE, per germline (reference sequence). V dropped 1 base and J dropped 7 bases, with 14 bases sitting between them. The CDR3 coding sequence is TGTGCCAGCAGCTTGACCCCAACAGGGAACGGGGAGCTGTTTTTT. It encodes CASSLTPTGNGELFF.

This clonotype was seen a handful of times. J is TRBJ2-1 and V is TRBV29-1; TRBD1 matches 7 bases. Trimming at V came to 6 bases and at J to 6 bases, leaving 5 bases not matched to a gene. The CDR3 extends over 12 amino acids. Germline lookup yields CDR1 SQVTM and CDR2 ANQGSEA. The CDR3 coding sequence is TGCAGCGTGACAGGGATCGCCAATGAGCAGTTCTTC. Protein product: CSVTGIANEQFF.

This clonotype was counted ten times or more. This sequence joins TRBV29-1 and TRBJ2-3; the D is unclear. V lost 4 bases and J 3 bases, leaving 14 bases between the germline ends. The germline gives CDR1 SQVTM, CDR2 ANQGSEA. The CDR3 has 14 amino acids. The CDR3 DNA is TGCAGCGTTGGCCCCCTTGGCTCGACAGATACGCAGTATTTT. It is translated as CSVGPLGSTDTQYF.

This clonotype was seen ten or more times. The chain joins TRBV12-3 or TRBV12-4 to TRBJ1-2, with TRBD1 identical over 8 bases. This CDR3 is built from 14 residues. The V gene end was trimmed by 7 bases and the J gene end by 6 bases; junction bases not matched to a gene: 10. The CDR3 reads CASTAQGGIDGYTF. CDR3 bases: TGTGCCAGCACCGCACAGGGGGGCATCGATGGCTACACCTTC.

This clonotype was seen many times. The genes are TRBV7-8 and TRBJ2-1; no firm D call. Germline-derived CDR1 and CDR2 are SGHVS and FQNEAQ. V was pared by 5 bases and J by 5 bases, with 7 bases between. The CDR3 covers 12 residues. CDR3 coding DNA: TGTGCCAGCAGCCCAAGTAACAATGAGCAGTTCTTC. Translation: CASSPSNNEQFF.

Only a few counts were recorded for this clonotype. The V and J genes are TRBV3-1 and TRBJ2-7; unclear D gene. CDR1 is LGHDT and CDR2 is YNNKEL in the germline V gene (reference sequence). The CDR3 is 13 amino acids. Trimming shortened V by 2 bases and J by 8 bases, and 13 bases separated the two germline ends. The CDR3 here is CASSQIRSFQQYF. The CDR3 DNA reads as TGTGCCAGCAGCCAAATAAGGAGTTTCCAGCAGTACTTC.

This chain uses TRBV9 with TRBJ1-3; 9 nucleotides agree with TRBD1. V trimming: 4 bases; J trimming: 0 bases; junction bases outside the gene matches: 2. In germline, CDR1 is SGDLS, CDR2 YYNGEE. The CDR3 length is 15 residues. CDR3 DNA: TGTGCCAGCAGCAGACAGGGGGACTCTGGAAACACCATATATTTT. It codes for CASSRQGDSGNTIYF.

This clonotype was seen a few times. The V call is TRBV7-9, the J call TRBJ1-1; D call uncertain. This CDR3 contains 12 residues. V lost 1 base and J 11 bases, leaving 11 bases between the germline ends. Germline V gene lookup returns CDR1 SEHNR and CDR2 FQNEAQ (reference sequence). The CDR3 coding sequence is TGTGCCAGCAGCTTAGAGACATTTGGGGCTTTCTTT. The encoded protein is CASSLETFGAFF.

This clonotype came up a few times. The chain couples TRBV20-1 to TRBJ2-1, with TRBD1 as a possible D gene (5 bases). Trimming shortened V by 6 bases and J by 13 bases, and 22 bases separated the two germline ends. The CDR3 is 13 residues long. The germline V gene encodes CDR1 DFQATT and CDR2 SNEGSKA (reference sequence). The CDR3 bases are TGCAGTGCCGCACTCACATCAGGGTTAGGCCAGTTCTTC. Translated: CSAALTSGLGQFF.

This clonotype was picked up many times. CDR3 sequence reads: CATSRADRGSEQYF. The CDR3 DNA follows: TGTGCCACCAGCAGAGCGGACAGGGGGAGCGAGCAGTACTTC. V is TRBV15 and J is TRBJ2-7; TRBD1 agrees at 10 bases. Germline lookup yields CDR1 LNHNV and CDR2 YYDKDF (reference sequence). This CDR3 region has 14 residues. V lost 1 base to trimming and J lost 6 bases; unmatched junction nucleotides: 3. Combining the CDR3 with reference TRBV15 and TRBJ2-7 gives the whole variable domain DAMVIQNPRYQVTQFGKPVTLSCSQTLNHNVMYWYQQKSSQAPKLLFHYYDKDFNNEADTPDNFQSRRPNTSFCFLDIRSPGLGDTAMYLCATSRADRGSEQYFGPGTRLTVT.